The source of this T cell receptor beta chain is a study of cytomegalovirus exposure and HLA in healthy donors. In the PCR, 60 Vbeta and 13 Jbeta primers were used. Here immunoSEQ multiplex PCR was the method, and the copy in TCRdb shows in-frame clones only, minus some. The sample holds 110,000 to 150,000 clones. Remarks on this clone: What it binds is unknown.

Findings and limits, study-wide: Later analysis identified a missense DCLRE1C variant that was linked to TCR beta V- and J-gene trimming. Relative to equally common others, HLA-associated TCR beta chains showed greater clonal expansion in a later analysis.

The TCR originated in a woman under 30 in good health and CMV-seronegative. Sequencing input: PBMCs.

The CDR3 sequence: CASSPQQGRTNEKLFF. As DNA, the CDR3 is TGTGCCAGCTCACCACAACAGGGACGGACTAATGAAAAACTGTTTTTT. V is TRBV18 and J is TRBJ1-4, with D possibly TRBD1 on 6 matching bases. Looked up from germline, CDR1 is KGHSH and CDR2 is LQKENI. With 1 base removed from V and 2 bases from J, the gap between germline ends came to 11 bases. The CDR3 has 16 residues. Drawing the rest from reference TRBV18 and TRBJ1-4, the complete variable domain is NAGVMQNPRHLVRRRGQEARLRCSPMKGHSHVYWYRQLPEEGLKFMVYLQKENIIDESGMPKERFSAEFPKEGPSILRIQQVVRGDSAAYFCASSPQQGRTNEKLFFGSGTQLSVL.